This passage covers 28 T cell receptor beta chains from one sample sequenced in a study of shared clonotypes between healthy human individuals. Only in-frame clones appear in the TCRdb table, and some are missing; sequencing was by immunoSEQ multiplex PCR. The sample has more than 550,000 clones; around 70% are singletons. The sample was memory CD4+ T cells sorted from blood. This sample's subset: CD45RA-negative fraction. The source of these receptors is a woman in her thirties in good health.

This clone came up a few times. CDR3 protein: CASRFGGGYNEQFF. The CDR3 DNA reads TGTGCCAGTAGATTCGGCGGGGGCTACAATGAGCAGTTCTTC. This sequence joins TRBV19 and TRBJ2-1, with TRBD2 matching over 7 bases. Germline CDR1 LNHDA, CDR2 SQIVND (reference sequence). V shed 6 bases, J shed 3 bases, and the junction held 5 bases outside the gene matches. CDR3 length: 14 amino acids.

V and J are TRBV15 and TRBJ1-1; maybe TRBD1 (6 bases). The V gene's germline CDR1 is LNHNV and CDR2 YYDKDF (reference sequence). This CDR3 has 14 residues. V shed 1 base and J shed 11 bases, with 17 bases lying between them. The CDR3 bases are TGTGCCACCAGCAGAGTAACAGGGAATCCCTGGGCTTTCTTT. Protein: CATSRVTGNPWAFF.

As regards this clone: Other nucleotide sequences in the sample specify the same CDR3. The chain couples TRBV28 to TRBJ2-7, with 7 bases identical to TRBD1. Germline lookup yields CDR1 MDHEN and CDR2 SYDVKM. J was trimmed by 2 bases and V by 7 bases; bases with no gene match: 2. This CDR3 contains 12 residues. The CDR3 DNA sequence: TGTGCCAGCAACAGGGGCCCCTACGAGCAGTACTTC. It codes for CASNRGPYEQYF.

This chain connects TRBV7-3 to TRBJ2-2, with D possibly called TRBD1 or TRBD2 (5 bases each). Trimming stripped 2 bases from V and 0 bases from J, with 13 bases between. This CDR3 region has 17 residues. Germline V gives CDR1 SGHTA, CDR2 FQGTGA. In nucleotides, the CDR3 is TGTGCCAGCAGCTTATCGATGGGACCATCGAACACCGGGGAGCTGTTTTTT. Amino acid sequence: CASSLSMGPSNTGELFF.

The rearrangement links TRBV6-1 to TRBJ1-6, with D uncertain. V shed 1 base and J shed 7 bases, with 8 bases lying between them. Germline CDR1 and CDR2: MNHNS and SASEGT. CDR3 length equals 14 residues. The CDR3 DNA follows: TGTGCCAGCAGTGAAGACGGTCGAAATTCACCCCTCCACTTT. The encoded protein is CASSEDGRNSPLHF.

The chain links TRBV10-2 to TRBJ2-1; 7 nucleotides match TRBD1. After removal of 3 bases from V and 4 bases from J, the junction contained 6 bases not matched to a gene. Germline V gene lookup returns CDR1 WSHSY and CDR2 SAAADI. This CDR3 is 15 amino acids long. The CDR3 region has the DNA TGCGCCAGCAGTGAAAGGGGACAGCTATACAATGAGCAGTTCTTC. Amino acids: CASSERGQLYNEQFF.

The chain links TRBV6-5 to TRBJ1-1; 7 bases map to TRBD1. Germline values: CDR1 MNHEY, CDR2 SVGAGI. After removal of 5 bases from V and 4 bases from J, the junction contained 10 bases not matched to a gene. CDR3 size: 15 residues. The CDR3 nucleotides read TGTGCCAGCAGTGCCCCGGGCAGGGGGTCCACTGAAGCTTTCTTT. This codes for CASSAPGRGSTEAFF.

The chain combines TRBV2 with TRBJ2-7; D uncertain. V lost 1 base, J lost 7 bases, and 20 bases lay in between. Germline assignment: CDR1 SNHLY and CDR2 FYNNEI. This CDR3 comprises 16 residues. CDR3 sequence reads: CASSEGVAFSGWEQYF. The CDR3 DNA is TGTGCCAGCAGTGAAGGGGTGGCTTTTAGTGGTTGGGAGCAGTACTTC.

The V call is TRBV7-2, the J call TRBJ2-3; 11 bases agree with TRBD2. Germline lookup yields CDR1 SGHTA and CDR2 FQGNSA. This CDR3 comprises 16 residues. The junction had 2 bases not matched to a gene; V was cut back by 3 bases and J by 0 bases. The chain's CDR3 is CASSLGTSGSTDTQYF. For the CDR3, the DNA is TGTGCCAGCAGCTTGGGGACTAGCGGTAGCACAGATACGCAGTATTTT.

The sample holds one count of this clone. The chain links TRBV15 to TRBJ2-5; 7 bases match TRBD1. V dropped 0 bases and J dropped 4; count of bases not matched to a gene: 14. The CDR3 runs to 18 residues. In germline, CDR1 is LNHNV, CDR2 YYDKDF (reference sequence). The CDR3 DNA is TGTGCCACCAGCAGAGATCGCCCCGGGACAGCCTGGAGAGAGACCCAGTACTTC. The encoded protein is CATSRDRPGTAWRETQYF.

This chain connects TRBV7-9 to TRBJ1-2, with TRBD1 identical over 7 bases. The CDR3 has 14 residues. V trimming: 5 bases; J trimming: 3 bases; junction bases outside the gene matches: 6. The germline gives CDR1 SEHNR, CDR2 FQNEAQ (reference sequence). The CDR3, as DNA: TGTGCCAGCAGCGCCCCGGGACAGCACTATGGCTACACCTTC. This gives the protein CASSAPGQHYGYTF.

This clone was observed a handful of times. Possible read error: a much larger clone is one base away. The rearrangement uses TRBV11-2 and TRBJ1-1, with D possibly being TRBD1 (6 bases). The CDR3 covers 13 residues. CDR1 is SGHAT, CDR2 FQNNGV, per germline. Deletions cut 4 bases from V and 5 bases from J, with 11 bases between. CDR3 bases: TGTGCCAGCAGCTACAGGGTTGATACTGAAGCTTTCTTT. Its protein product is CASSYRVDTEAFF. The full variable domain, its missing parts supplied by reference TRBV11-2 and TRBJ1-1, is EAGVAQSPRYKIIEKRQSVAFWCNPISGHATLYWYQQILGQGPKLLIQFQNNGVVDDSQLPKDRFSAERLKGVDSTLKIQPAKLEDSAVYLCASSYRVDTEAFFGQGTRLTVV.

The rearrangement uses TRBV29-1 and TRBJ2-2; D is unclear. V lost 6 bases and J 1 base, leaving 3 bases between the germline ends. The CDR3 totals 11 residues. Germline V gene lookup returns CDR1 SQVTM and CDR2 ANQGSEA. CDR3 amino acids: CSVQNTGELFF. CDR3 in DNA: TGCAGCGTGCAGAACACCGGGGAGCTGTTTTTT.

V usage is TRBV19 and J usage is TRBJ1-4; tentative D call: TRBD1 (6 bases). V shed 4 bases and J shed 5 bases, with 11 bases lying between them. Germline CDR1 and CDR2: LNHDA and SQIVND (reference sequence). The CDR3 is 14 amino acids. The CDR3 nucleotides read TGTGCCAGTAGTAAGGACAGAAACAATGAAAAACTGTTTTTT. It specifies CASSKDRNNEKLFF.

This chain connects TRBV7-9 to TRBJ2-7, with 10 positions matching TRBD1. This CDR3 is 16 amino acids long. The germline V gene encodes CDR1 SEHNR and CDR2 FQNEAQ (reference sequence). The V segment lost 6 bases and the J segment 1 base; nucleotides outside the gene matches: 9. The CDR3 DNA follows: TGTGCCAGCAGTTTCGCCCCGGGACAGGGGTCCTACGAGCAGTACTTC. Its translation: CASSFAPGQGSYEQYF.

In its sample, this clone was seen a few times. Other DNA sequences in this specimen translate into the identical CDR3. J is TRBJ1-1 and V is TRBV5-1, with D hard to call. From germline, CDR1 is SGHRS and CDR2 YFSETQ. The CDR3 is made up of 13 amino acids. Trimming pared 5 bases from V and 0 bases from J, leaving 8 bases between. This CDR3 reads CASSPGVNTEAFF. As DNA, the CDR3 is TGCGCCAGCAGTCCCGGAGTGAACACTGAAGCTTTCTTT. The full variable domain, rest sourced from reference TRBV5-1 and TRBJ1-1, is KAGVTQTPRYLIKTRGQQVTLSCSPISGHRSVSWYQQTPGQGLQFLFEYFSETQRNKGNFPGRFSGRQFSNSRSEMNVSTLELGDSALYLCASSPGVNTEAFFGQGTRLTVV.

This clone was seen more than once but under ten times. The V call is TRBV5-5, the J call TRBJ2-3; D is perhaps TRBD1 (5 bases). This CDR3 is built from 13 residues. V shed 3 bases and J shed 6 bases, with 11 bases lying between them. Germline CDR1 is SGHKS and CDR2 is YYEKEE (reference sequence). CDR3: CASSSWTQDTQYF. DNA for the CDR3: TGTGCCAGCAGCTCTTGGACACAGGATACGCAGTATTTT.

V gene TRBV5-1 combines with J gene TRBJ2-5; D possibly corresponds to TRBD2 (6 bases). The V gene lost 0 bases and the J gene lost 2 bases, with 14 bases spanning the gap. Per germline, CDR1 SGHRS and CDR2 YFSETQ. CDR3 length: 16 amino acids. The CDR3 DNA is TGCGCCAGCAGCTTGGTTCTTAGCGGAGGACAAGAGACCCAGTACTTC. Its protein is CASSLVLSGGQETQYF. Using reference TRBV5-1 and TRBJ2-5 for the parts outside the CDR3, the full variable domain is KAGVTQTPRYLIKTRGQQVTLSCSPISGHRSVSWYQQTPGQGLQFLFEYFSETQRNKGNFPGRFSGRQFSNSRSEMNVSTLELGDSALYLCASSLVLSGGQETQYFGPGTRLLVL.

In DNA form, the CDR3 reads TGTGCCAGCAGCACAGGACTAGCGGGAGTATTAGATACGCAGTATTTT. The encoded protein is CASSTGLAGVLDTQYF. This chain uses TRBV5-6 with TRBJ2-3; TRBD2 matches 13 bases. J was trimmed by 5 bases and V by 4 bases; bases with no gene match: 7. The CDR3 length is 16 residues. The germline CDR1 and CDR2 sequences are SGHDT and YYEEEE. The full variable domain, rest sourced from reference TRBV5-6 and TRBJ2-3, is DAGVTQSPTHLIKTRGQQVTLRCSPKSGHDTVSWYQQALGQGPQFIFQYYEEEERQRGNFPDRFSGHQFPNYSSELNVNALLLGDSALYLCASSTGLAGVLDTQYFGPGTRLTVL.

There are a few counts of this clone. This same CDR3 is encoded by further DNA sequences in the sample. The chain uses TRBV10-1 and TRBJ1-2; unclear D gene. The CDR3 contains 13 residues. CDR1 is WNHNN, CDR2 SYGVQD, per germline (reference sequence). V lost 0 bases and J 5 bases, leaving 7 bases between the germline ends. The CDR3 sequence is CASSESTGYGYTF. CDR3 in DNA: TGCGCCAGCAGTGAGTCGACGGGTTATGGCTACACCTTC.

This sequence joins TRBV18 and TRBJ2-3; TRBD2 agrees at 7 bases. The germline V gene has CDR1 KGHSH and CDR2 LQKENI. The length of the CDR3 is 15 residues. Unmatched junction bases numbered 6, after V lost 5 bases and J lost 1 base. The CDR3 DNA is TGTGCCAGCTCATTCTCGGGAGGAGGCACAGATACGCAGTATTTT. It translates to CASSFSGGGTDTQYF.

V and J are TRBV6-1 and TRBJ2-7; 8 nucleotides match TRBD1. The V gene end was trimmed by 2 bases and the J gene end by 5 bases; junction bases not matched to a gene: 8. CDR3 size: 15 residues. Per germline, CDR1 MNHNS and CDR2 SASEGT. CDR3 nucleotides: TGTGCCAGCAGTGAACTGGGTCAGGGGGCAAACGAGCAGTACTTC. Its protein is CASSELGQGANEQYF.

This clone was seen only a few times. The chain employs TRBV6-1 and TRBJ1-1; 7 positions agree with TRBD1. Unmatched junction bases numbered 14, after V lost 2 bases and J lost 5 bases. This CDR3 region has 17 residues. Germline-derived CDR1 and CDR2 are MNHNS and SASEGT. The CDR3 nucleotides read TGTGCCAGCAGTGAAATCAGAGGCAAGGGGGCGCGGACTGAAGCTTTCTTT. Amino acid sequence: CASSEIRGKGARTEAFF.

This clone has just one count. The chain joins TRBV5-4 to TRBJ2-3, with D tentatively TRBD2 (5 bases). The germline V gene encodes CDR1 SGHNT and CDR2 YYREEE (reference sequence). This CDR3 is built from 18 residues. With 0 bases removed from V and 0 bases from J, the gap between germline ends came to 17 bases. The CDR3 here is CASSLGLRAAGSTDTQYF. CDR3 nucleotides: TGTGCCAGCAGCTTGGGGTTGAGGGCTGCCGGTAGCACAGATACGCAGTATTTT.

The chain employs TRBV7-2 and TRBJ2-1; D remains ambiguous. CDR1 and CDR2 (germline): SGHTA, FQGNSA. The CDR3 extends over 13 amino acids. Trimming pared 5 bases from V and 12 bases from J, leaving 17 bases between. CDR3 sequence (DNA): TGTGCCAGCAGCACCTATCTCCAGGACGGGCAGTTCTTC. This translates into CASSTYLQDGQFF.

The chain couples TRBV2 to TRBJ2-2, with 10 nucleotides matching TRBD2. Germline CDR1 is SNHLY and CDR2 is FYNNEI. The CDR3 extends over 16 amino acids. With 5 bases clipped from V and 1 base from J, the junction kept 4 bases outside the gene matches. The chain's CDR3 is CASSLAGAMNTGELFF. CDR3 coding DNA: TGTGCCAGCAGTCTAGCGGGGGCCATGAACACCGGGGAGCTGTTTTTT.

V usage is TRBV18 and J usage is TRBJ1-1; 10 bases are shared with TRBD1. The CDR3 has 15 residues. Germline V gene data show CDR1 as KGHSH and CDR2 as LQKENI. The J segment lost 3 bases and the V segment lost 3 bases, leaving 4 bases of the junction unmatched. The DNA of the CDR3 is TGTGCCAGCTCACCTGGGGGACAGGGGTACACTGAAGCTTTCTTT. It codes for CASSPGGQGYTEAFF.

CDR3 DNA sequence: TGTGCCAGCAGCTTAATGGGTCATGAGCAGTTCTTC. Translated, it gives CASSLMGHEQFF. V is TRBV11-2 and J is TRBJ2-1; no clear D gene. Germline CDR1 reads SGHAT; CDR2 reads FQNNGV. The V end was cut by 2 bases, the J end by 8 bases, with 7 bases between. This CDR3 contains 12 residues.